This TCR beta chain comes out of a study of OX40 agonist ivuxolimab in advanced cancers. The protocol was immunoSEQ multiplex PCR, while the TCRdb copy is restricted to in-frame clones and leaves out a portion. The sample carries about 51,000 clones, about 80% recorded once. This CDR3 is built from 15 residues. The V gene's germline CDR1 is SGHAT and CDR2 FQNNGV. Trimming took 1 base from V and 6 from J; bases not matched to a gene: 5. This sequence was found in an adult with an advanced solid tumor such as melanoma, head and neck, liver or kidney cancer. The rearrangement joins TRBV11-2 to TRBJ1-4, with 7 bases that match TRBD1. This sample comprised CD4+ or CD8+ T cells sorted from blood, obtained in a trial of the OX40 agonist ivuxolimab. The CDR3 spells CASSLVRGRDEKLFF. DNA of the CDR3: TGTGCCAGCAGCTTAGTAAGGGGGCGGGATGAAAAACTGTTTTTT.